The clone carrying this T cell receptor beta chain was recorded at least ten times. These data come from a study of blood T cell repertoires in COVID-19. Across the whole study: Samples taken during acute and convalescent COVID-19 were collected in the United States, Italy and Spain. The analysed material was cDNA or gDNA that came from T cells, B-cell-depleted T cells, or PBMCs.

One Seattle source followed patients from active infection through their disease course. Original methodology: Amplified reference gene primers provided the basis for estimating nucleated cell counts. The table came from immunoSEQ multiplex PCR; TCRdb's copy has only in-frame clones and leaves some out. That table gives V, J and clone size, and the DNA gave D and trimming. The data contain about 360,000 clones, around nine tenths of them singletons. The V and J ends lost 0 bases and 7 bases, in that order; junction bases with no gene match: 3. The CDR3 is 15 amino acids. CDR1 is SGDLS, CDR2 YYNGEE, per germline.

This chain connects TRBV9 to TRBJ2-1; 11 bases are a match to TRBD2. Sequenced: peripheral blood. This sequence originates from an older woman with COVID-19, enrolled during active disease. The CDR3 bases are TGTGCCAGCAGCGTAGTGGCTAGCGGGGGGAATGAGCAGTTCTTC. This translates into CASSVVASGGNEQFF.